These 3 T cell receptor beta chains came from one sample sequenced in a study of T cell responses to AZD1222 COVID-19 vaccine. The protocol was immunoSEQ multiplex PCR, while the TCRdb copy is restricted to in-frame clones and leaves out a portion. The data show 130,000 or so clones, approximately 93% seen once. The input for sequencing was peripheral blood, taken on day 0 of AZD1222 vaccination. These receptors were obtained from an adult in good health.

The CDR3 region is CASRNQGAGSEKLFF. In DNA, the CDR3 is TGTGCCAGCAGGAACCAGGGGGCCGGTAGTGAAAAACTGTTTTTT. The chain joins TRBV2 to TRBJ1-4, with 8 bases aligning to TRBD1. The length of the CDR3 is 15 residues. The ends lost 6 bases at V and 7 bases at J; junction bases unmatched: 10. Germline-derived CDR1 and CDR2 are SNHLY and FYNNEI.

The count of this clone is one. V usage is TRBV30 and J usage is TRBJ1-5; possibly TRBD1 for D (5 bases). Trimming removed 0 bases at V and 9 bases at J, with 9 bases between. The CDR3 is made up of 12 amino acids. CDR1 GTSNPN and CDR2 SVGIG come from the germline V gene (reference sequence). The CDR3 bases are TGTGCCTGGAGTGTACAGGACGGGCCCCAGCATTTT. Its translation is CAWSVQDGPQHF.

The CDR3 loop is CASFNREGHNEQFF. In DNA, the CDR3 is TGTGCCAGCTTTAATCGGGAGGGACACAATGAGCAGTTCTTC. This chain links TRBV6-6 with TRBJ2-1, with 8 nucleotides matching TRBD2. CDR1 and CDR2 (germline): MNHNY, SVGAGI (reference sequence). V was clipped by 8 bases and J by 5 bases; unmatched bases: 8. The CDR3 loop spans 14 amino acids.